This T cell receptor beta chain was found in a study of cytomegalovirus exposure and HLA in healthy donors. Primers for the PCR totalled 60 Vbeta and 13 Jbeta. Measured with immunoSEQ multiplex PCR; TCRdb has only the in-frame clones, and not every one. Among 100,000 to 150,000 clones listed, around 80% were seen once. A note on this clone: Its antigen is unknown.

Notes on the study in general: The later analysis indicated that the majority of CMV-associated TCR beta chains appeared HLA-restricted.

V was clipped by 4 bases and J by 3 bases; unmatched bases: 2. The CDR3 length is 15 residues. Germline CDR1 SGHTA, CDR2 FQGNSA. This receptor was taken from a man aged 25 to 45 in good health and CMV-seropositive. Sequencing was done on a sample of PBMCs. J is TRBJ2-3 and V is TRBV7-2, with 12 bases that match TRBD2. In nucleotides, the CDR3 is TGTGCCAGCAGCTCCGGACTAGCGGGAACAGATACGCAGTATTTT. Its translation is CASSSGLAGTDTQYF.